Sequencing of this TCR beta chain was carried out in a study of blood T cell repertoires in COVID-19. This clone was seen only once. The table came from immunoSEQ multiplex PCR; TCRdb's copy has only in-frame clones and leaves some out. The data contain approximately 85,000 clones, roughly 87% of them singletons. Germline-derived CDR1 and CDR2 are SEHNR and FQNEAQ (reference sequence). This CDR3 is built from 14 residues. Trimming stripped 3 bases from V and 2 bases from J, with 11 bases between. The genes are TRBV7-9 and TRBJ2-7, with D maybe TRBD2 (6 bases). Input material: peripheral blood. This TCR derives from a woman aged 45-60 years with active or convalescent COVID-19. The CDR3 DNA follows: TGTGCCAGCAGCTTGGGACTGCCCCCCTACGAGCAGTACTTC. Protein: CASSLGLPPYEQYF.